A selection of T cell receptor beta chains follows, all from one sample in a study of blood T cells in healthy people across ages. Via MiXCR, TCRdb re-called the 5' RACE reads, giving one row per CDR3 protein. The table lists 1.5 million to 2 million distinct CDR3 sequences, about 39% of them singletons, with around 23% in the top ten. The sequencing input was blood. These receptors originate from a human donor in good health. The conserved cysteine and the conserved F or W are not part of the CDR3 here.

J | V | CDR3
TRBJ1-6 | TRBV6-6 | ASSREGRGSPLH
TRBJ1-2 | TRBV29-1 | SVHFWDRSNYGYT
TRBJ1-1 | TRBV7-3 | ASSLNGMSITEAF
TRBJ2-5 | TRBV29-1 | SVGFGETQY
TRBJ1-4 | TRBV29-1 | SPQSATNEKLF
TRBJ1-1 | TRBV29-1 | SVPSDLRAF
TRBJ2-4 | TRBV6-2/TRBV6-3 | ASSYPRVSDRENLGNIQY
TRBJ1-2 | TRBV5-6 | ASSSLDIPLGYT
TRBJ1-5 | TRBV7-2 | ASSLQGNVRNQPQH
TRBJ2-7 | TRBV29-1 | SVVGFSYEQY
TRBJ2-1 | TRBV5-1 | ASSPRMTGAYNEQF
TRBJ1-1 | TRBV25-1 | ASSEPTTWRGEPEVF
TRBJ2-5 | TRBV6-1 | ASSRRSMGGGEETQY
TRBJ2-7 | TRBV6-2/TRBV6-3 | ASSYLENEQY
TRBJ2-1 | TRBV7-9 | ASSLKLGRQF
TRBJ2-7 | TRBV15 | ATSREQINYEQY
TRBJ1-5 | TRBV7-2 | ASSPQGAYSNQPQH
TRBJ2-5 | TRBV5-6 | ASSPDMGLGQETQY